This TCR beta chain came from a study of T cell responses to AZD1222 COVID-19 vaccine. Study results and limitations: Spike-specific TCRs gained breadth and depth after people received two AZD1222 doses.

CDR1 and CDR2 from the germline V gene are SGDLS and YYNGEE. The length of the CDR3 is 14 residues. Trimming shortened V by 3 bases and J by 6 bases, and 12 bases separated the two germline ends. This clone was counted once. Its antigen is still unknown. Sequencing used immunoSEQ multiplex PCR; TCRdb keeps in-frame clones, though not all of them. The sample records approximately 100,000 clones, 70% to 90% being singletons. V usage is TRBV9 and J usage is TRBJ2-2; no reliable D call. The sequence was collected from an adult in good health. Sample: peripheral blood, taken on day 0 of AZD1222 vaccination. CDR3 residues: CASSASNLPGELFF. The CDR3 region has the DNA TGTGCCAGCAGCGCCTCCAACCTTCCCGGGGAGCTGTTTTTT.